This T cell receptor (beta chain) is drawn from a study of CD8 T cells in ankylosing spondylitis. Study-wide points: Previously reported in reactive arthritis synovial fluid and blood were some of the motif variants. Seemingly distinctive of ankylosing spondylitis blood was a TCR beta motif formed by eight highly homologous variants. A CD8+ phenotype characterized the disease-linked clones, which were relatively rare in peripheral blood.

Using quantitative 5'-RACE with molecular barcodes, the authors made TCR beta libraries. Each CDR3 protein is one row after TCRdb ran MiXCR on the 5' RACE reads. The sample shows a few hundred thousand distinct CDR3 sequences, 20% of them seen only once. Only one count was recorded for this clonotype. Its antigen is unidentified. The source is a female donor with ankylosing spondylitis or in good health (not recorded which). The sequenced material came from blood, either unsorted or a sorted T cell fraction (not recorded which).

The CDR3 here is CASSYSGINEQFF. The CDR3 DNA is TGTGCCAGCAGCTATAGCGGGATCAATGAGCAGTTCTTC. This chain links TRBV7-2 with TRBJ2-1; 8 bases map to TRBD2. Germline-derived CDR1 and CDR2 are SGHTA and FQGNSA. Trimming at V came to 4 bases and at J to 6 bases, leaving 2 bases not matched to a gene. The CDR3 has 13 residues. The full variable domain, rest sourced from reference TRBV7-2 and TRBJ2-1, is GAGVSQSPSNKVTEKGKDVELRCDPISGHTALYWYRQSLGQGLEFLIYFQGNSAPDKSGLPSDRFSAERTGGSVSTLTIQRTQQEDSAVYLCASSYSGINEQFFGPGTRLTVL.